One T cell receptor beta chain is described in this entry. The antigen remains unidentified. This sample is drawn from a study of cytomegalovirus exposure and HLA in healthy donors. Study observations and caveats: Several V segments, TRBV6-2 and TRBV6-3 among them, could not be told apart and were dropped. In a later analysis, donors in an Asian-associated ancestry cluster reportedly had fewer N-insertions in productive TCRs than the cohort mean. HLA allele associations emerged for around 16,000 TCR beta sequences in a later analysis, at 0.05 false discovery rate.

Germline CDR1 reads SGHRS; CDR2 reads YFSETQ. V shed 2 bases, J shed 5 bases, and the junction held 6 bases outside the gene matches. This CDR3 comprises 14 residues. This PCR relied on a set of 60 Vbeta primers and 13 Jbeta primers. Measured with immunoSEQ multiplex PCR; TCRdb has only the in-frame clones, and not every one. The sample has about 130,000 clones, roughly 83% seen once. The chain couples TRBV5-1 to TRBJ1-1; 7 bases align to TRBD1. This sequence was found in a man aged 40-50 years in good health and CMV-seronegative. Sequencing was done on a sample of PBMCs. The chain's CDR3 is CASSFSQGRTEAFF. The CDR3 DNA is TGCGCCAGCAGCTTTTCACAGGGGAGAACTGAAGCTTTCTTT.